These 7 T cell receptor beta chains were sequenced from one sample in a study of cytomegalovirus exposure and HLA in healthy donors. PCR was performed using 60 Vbeta and 13 Jbeta primers. Using immunoSEQ multiplex PCR, the repertoire was profiled, and TCRdb retains in-frame clones only, with some absent. The sample has 130,000 to 150,000 clones, roughly 78% seen once. The sequenced sample was PBMCs. The receptors were sampled from a man aged 40-50 years in good health and CMV-seropositive.

In nucleotides, the CDR3 is TGTGCCAGCAGGGGGCCGATTAACACCGGGGAGCTGTTTTTT. Its protein is CASRGPINTGELFF. The V gene is TRBV14, the J gene TRBJ2-2; possibly TRBD1 for D (5 bases). Germline V gene lookup returns CDR1 SGHDN and CDR2 FVKESK. This CDR3 has 14 residues. The V end lost 6 bases, the J end lost 2 bases, and 10 bases lay between the germline ends.

The V call is TRBV2, the J call TRBJ2-1, with a weak D call TRBD2 (6 bases). In germline, CDR1 is SNHLY, CDR2 FYNNEI. The germline V and J ends were trimmed by 8 bases and 9 bases, with 17 bases remaining between them. The CDR3 runs to 13 residues. CDR3 coding DNA: TGTGCCAGCCTAGCGACCGAGAGGGGTGAGCAGTTCTTC. Residues: CASLATERGEQFF.

The J gene is TRBJ1-2, the V gene TRBV6-5, with 7 nucleotides matching TRBD1. The CDR3 has 13 residues. V gave up 5 bases and J gave up 7 bases; unmatched junction bases: 7. Germline V gene data show CDR1 as MNHEY and CDR2 as SVGAGI. CDR3 loop: CASSRGQLSGYTF. CDR3 bases: TGTGCCAGCAGTCGGGGACAGTTGAGTGGCTACACCTTC.

CDR3 residues: CASSPDRENTEAFF. CDR3 coding DNA: TGTGCCAGTAGTCCTGACAGGGAAAACACTGAAGCTTTCTTT. This rearrangement joins TRBV19 to TRBJ1-1, with 7 bases identical to TRBD1. CDR3 size: 14 residues. Germline V gene sequence: CDR1 LNHDA, CDR2 SQIVND (reference sequence). Trimming took 5 bases from V and 2 from J; bases not matched to a gene: 5.

This chain uses TRBV5-6 with TRBJ1-1, with 8 bases aligning to TRBD1. This CDR3 spans 14 amino acids. V lost 4 bases and J lost 3; bases outside the gene matches: 5. The germline V gene has CDR1 SGHDT and CDR2 YYEEEE. In DNA form, the CDR3 reads TGTGCCAGCAGCCTGCCACAGGGGGACACTGAAGCTTTCTTT. Translated: CASSLPQGDTEAFF.

Only one count was recorded for this clone. The V call is TRBV2, the J call TRBJ2-1; 9 nucleotides agree with TRBD2. CDR3 length: 15 residues. V trimming: 5 bases; J trimming: 9 bases; junction bases outside the gene matches: 11. CDR1 is SNHLY and CDR2 is FYNNEI in the germline V gene. DNA for the CDR3: TGTGCCAGCAGTACCGGGACTAGCTTTATGAGTGAGCAGTTCTTC. It encodes CASSTGTSFMSEQFF.

The V gene is TRBV5-6, the J gene TRBJ2-3; D is possibly TRBD2 (6 bases). The V end was cut by 2 bases, the J end by 0 bases, with 13 bases between. Germline CDR1 is SGHDT and CDR2 is YYEEEE. The CDR3 has 16 residues. CDR3 nucleotides: TGTGCCAGCAGCTTAGCGCAGCGGGTTAGCACAGATACGCAGTATTTT. This sequence encodes CASSLAQRVSTDTQYF. The full variable domain, rest sourced from reference TRBV5-6 and TRBJ2-3, is DAGVTQSPTHLIKTRGQQVTLRCSPKSGHDTVSWYQQALGQGPQFIFQYYEEEERQRGNFPDRFSGHQFPNYSSELNVNALLLGDSALYLCASSLAQRVSTDTQYFGPGTRLTVL.